This T cell receptor (beta chain) was captured by sequencing in a study of response to subunit inactivated influenza vaccine. Details on this clonotype: Its antigen is still unknown. Compared with germline, one end of the junction differs, possibly owing to a read error.

Findings and caveats of the study: It was the authors' suggestion that each seasonal influenza vaccination recruits few new T cells.

Germline V gives CDR1 DFQATT, CDR2 SNEGSKA (reference sequence). The CDR3 runs to 17 residues. TCRdb re-analysed the RT-PCR reads in MiXCR, keeping a single row per CDR3 protein. There are some 500,000 distinct CDR3 sequences in the sample; 16% occur only once, and 3% to 3.5% lies in the top ten. The source material was CD4+ T cells sorted from PBMCs, sampled less than 25 months after vaccination. This receptor was obtained from a man aged 50 to 69 who received an inactivated influenza vaccine. This chain connects TRBV20-1 to TRBJ1-1, with 7 bases fitting TRBD1. The CDR3 DNA is TGCTGTGCTTCGGGAGTATCCTTCGGGACAGCGAACACTGAAGCTTTCTTT. Its protein is CCASGVSFGTANTEAFF.